What follows is one T cell receptor (beta chain) and its context. Its antigen remains unidentified. No per-base quality is available; no much larger clone lies one base away. The data belong to a study of STAT3 mutations in large granular lymphocyte leukemia (dated by TCRdb to about 2019). With respect to the entire study: In roughly half of the longitudinally sequenced T-LGLL patients, canonical activating STAT3 mutations were detected. Over half of the T-LGLL patients were given one or more immunosuppressive therapy regimens, and roughly 40% of those treated had a hematologic response. To reconstruct clonal hierarchy and dynamics, serial deep sequencing of TCRbeta CDR3 and STAT3 was performed in patients with T-cell large granular lymphocyte leukemia. From an initial cohort of 207 LGL patients, around 17 representative T-LGLL cases were picked for longitudinal TCRbeta and STAT3 sequencing. A couple of patients with natural killer LGL leukemia were also sequenced longitudinally as controls within the study. For each patient, sequencing was performed at an average of approximately 4 time points, with a range of 2 to 8 samplings.

The same DNA, extracted from blood mononuclear cells, served for both TCR sequencing and STAT3 sequencing. TCRbeta libraries were sequenced on an Illumina MiSeq, averaging roughly 41,000 productive templates per sample. TCRbeta CDR3 libraries were generated with the immunoSEQ assay using multiplex PCR amplification. Regarding the original processing steps: Repertoire diversity was computed as previously defined, with values near 0 indicating extremely monoclonal samples. TCRdb stores this immuneACCESS table with in-frame sequences only. Part of the clones is absent; in the studies checked, under half of the shortfall reflects unresolved V genes, and no reason is known for the rest. V, J and clone size were drawn from that table, and D and trimming were deduced from the DNA. This sample lists under 25,000 clones; about 92% were detected once. 45% of the sample is held by the ten biggest clonotypes.

CDR1 and CDR2 were assigned from the germline V gene (reference sequence) as LNHDA and SQIVND. The germline V and J ends show losses of 5 bases and 4 bases respectively, and no gene match explains 15 bases of the junction. Its CDR3 holds 17 amino acids, cysteine through phenylalanine. Only CDR3 DNA is held: 51 bases, read in frame from base 1. On the study overall, not on this receptor specifically: Linking therapy response to changes in TCR clonal burden was complicated by variable intervals between samplings and by differing treatment regimens. Because no samples were available when a clone first appeared, clonal expansion was inferred from samplings taken at other points. All T-LGLL patients had at least one immunodominant TCRbeta clonotype, and roughly half had multiple immunodominant subclonotypes. Since codominant clonotypes persisted in some patients, a small but highly pathogenic clone may have gone undetected. TCR clonotype switching after therapy was seen in about 30% of the 18 patients, with all newly emerging clones being STAT3 wild type. The burden of the dominant TCR clone was higher than the STAT3 mutant burden in several patients, which suggests that the STAT3 mutation arose secondarily inside a clone that had already expanded.

The rearranged chain carries TRBV19 and TRBJ1-2; 8 central nucleotides agree with TRBD1. Sequencing used peripheral blood mononuclear cells. This TCR came from a man between 60 and 70 years old with T-cell large granular lymphocyte leukemia. Some clones in this sample may be carry-over from other donors' samples. The age is the age at diagnosis. In nucleotide form, the sequence is TGTGCCAGTAGTTCCCGAAGATCAGGGGGCGGAGGCTATGGCTACACCTTC. Its amino acids are CASSSRRSGGGGYGYTF.